The clone carrying this TCR beta chain was detected a few times. Lactation, pregnancy, other autoimmune disease or uncontrolled infection led to exclusion of patients. The record originates from a study of T cells in Graves' hyperthyroidism and ophthalmopathy. V lost 8 bases and J lost 9, with 11 bases in between. There are 11 residues in the CDR3. RNA transcripts served as the template for amplifying TCR beta CDR3 regions. In the first-round RT-PCR of the TCR CDR3, the HTBI primer set was used. TCRdb re-analysed the multiplex PCR reads in MiXCR, keeping a single row per CDR3 protein. The data contain 300,000 to 450,000 distinct CDR3 sequences, about 14% of them seen just once; the ten biggest clones take up around 20%.

The chain couples TRBV12-3 or TRBV12-4 to TRBJ2-4; maybe TRBD2 (5 bases). The receptor was derived from a woman in her twenties or thirties with Graves' ophthalmopathy. The sample taken for sequencing was blood. The DNA of the CDR3 is TGTGCCAGCCAAGGGAGAGGCATTCAGTACTTC. Amino acid sequence: CASQGRGIQYF.